This TCR beta chain is from a study of cytomegalovirus exposure and HLA in healthy donors. Study-wide points: In a later analysis, the majority of CMV-associated beta chains seemingly showed HLA restriction. There were around 160 TCR beta chains listed as cytomegalovirus-associated. Later genetic work tied a missense DCLRE1C variant to beta-chain V and J trimming.

A note on this clone: Its antigen is currently unknown.

The germline V gene has CDR1 SGHRS and CDR2 YFSETQ. The CDR3 consists of 14 residues. Trimming took 2 bases from V and 2 from J, leaving 10 bases between them. The PCR contained 60 Vbeta and 13 Jbeta primers. The method was immunoSEQ multiplex PCR; TCRdb's version includes in-frame clones alone and lacks a portion of them. Here the sample spans 90,000 to 120,000 clones, 82% being singletons. The chain combines TRBV5-1 with TRBJ1-2; D uncertain. The receptor was isolated from a man aged 30 to 45 in good health and CMV-seropositive. The sequenced sample consisted of PBMCs. In nucleotides, the CDR3 is TGCGCCAGCAGCTTCCAAGTAGCAAACTATGGCTACACCTTC. Protein: CASSFQVANYGYTF.